This T cell receptor (beta chain) was identified in a study of blood T cells in healthy people across ages. V lost 6 bases and J lost 2; bases outside the gene matches: 11. This CDR3 spans 16 amino acids. Looked up from germline, CDR1 is DFQATT and CDR2 is SNEGSKA (reference sequence). Study observations and caveats: Long-lived donors had more naive CD4+ cells and higher diversity than aged donors. Measured against age, TCR beta diversity per million T cells decreased in a roughly linear manner.

Each of the donors had roughly 9.1 milliliters of peripheral blood drawn into EDTA-treated Vacutainer tubes. PBMCs were isolated at a quantity of at least 7 million per sample. Sample-barcoded 5' priming and a J-beta primer mix drove a second PCR of roughly 6 to 12 cycles. TCRdb reanalysed the 5' RACE reads using MiXCR and keeps one entry per CDR3 protein. The table has approximately 1.5 million distinct CDR3 sequences, about 31% seen once. This clonotype showed up just once. Its specificity is unknown. What was sequenced was blood. This TCR was recovered from a woman aged 25 to 45 in good health. V usage is TRBV20-1 and J usage is TRBJ1-5; TRBD1 matches at 9 bases. The CDR3 bases are TGCAGTGCCCTTAACAGGGGGCAAGCCGGCAATCAGCCCCAGCATTTT. Translation gives CSALNRGQAGNQPQHF.